The 30 T cell receptor beta chains given below trace back to one sample, sequenced in a study of CD8 T cells in ankylosing spondylitis. TCRdb re-derived calls from the 5' RACE reads in MiXCR, one entry per CDR3 protein. The table includes 250,000 or so distinct CDR3 sequences, about 24% detected once. Source material: blood, either unsorted or a sorted T cell fraction (not recorded which). All receptors derive from a male donor with ankylosing spondylitis or in good health (not recorded which).

The chain combines TRBV7-6 with TRBJ2-1, with TRBD1 matching 9 bases. The CDR3 sequence is 13 residues long. The ends lost 5 bases at V and 9 bases at J; junction bases unmatched: 5. Per germline, CDR1 SGHVS and CDR2 FNYEAQ. The chain's CDR3 is CASSGGQGREQFF. As DNA, the CDR3 is TGTGCCAGCAGCGGGGGACAGGGCCGTGAGCAGTTCTTC.

Ten or more counts support this clonotype. The rearrangement links TRBV12-3 or TRBV12-4 to TRBJ1-2; no clear D gene. Between the trimmed V and J ends, which lost 0 bases and 4 bases, there was a span of 6 bases. The CDR3 is made up of 13 amino acids. CDR3 nucleotide sequence: TGTGCCAGCAGTTTAGCAGGTGTCTATGGCTACACCTTC. Translated, it gives CASSLAGVYGYTF.

This clonotype was observed a handful of times. V is TRBV6-5 and J is TRBJ2-7; 8 bases agree with TRBD1. The CDR3 runs to 15 residues. Trimming removed 2 bases from V and 3 bases from J; junction bases left unmatched: 6. Germline CDR1 MNHEY, CDR2 SVGAGI. CDR3 protein: CASSYLDRAGYEQYF. For the CDR3, the DNA is TGTGCCAGCAGTTACCTGGACAGGGCGGGCTACGAGCAGTACTTC.

This clonotype was seen at least ten times. This chain connects TRBV7-9 to TRBJ2-3; D unresolved. Germline V gene sequence: CDR1 SEHNR, CDR2 FQNEAQ (reference sequence). The CDR3 length is 13 residues. The germline V and J ends were trimmed by 5 bases and 5 bases, with 11 bases remaining between them. CDR3 sequence: CASSLLELDTQYF. CDR3 coding DNA: TGTGCCAGCAGCCTTCTGGAACTAGATACGCAGTATTTT.

V gene TRBV12-3 or TRBV12-4 combines with J gene TRBJ1-4; D unresolved. CDR3 size: 13 residues. The V end lost 3 bases, the J end lost 4 bases, and 6 bases lay between the germline ends. The CDR3 protein is CASSFGRNEKLFF. The CDR3 coding sequence is TGTGCCAGCAGTTTTGGGCGTAATGAAAAACTGTTTTTT.

In its sample, this clonotype was seen a few times. The chain uses TRBV20-1 and TRBJ2-5; TRBD1 might be the D (6 bases). The CDR3 covers 12 residues. V gave up 6 bases and J gave up 2 bases, with 10 bases separating them. Germline lookup yields CDR1 DFQATT and CDR2 SNEGSKA (reference sequence). In DNA, the CDR3 is TGCAGTGCGAAGACAGGTCAAGAGACCCAGTACTTC. This gives the protein CSAKTGQETQYF.

This clonotype was counted ten times or more. V and J are TRBV6-6 and TRBJ2-7, with D possibly matching TRBD2 (6 bases). The V and J ends lost 10 bases and 5 bases respectively, with 18 bases between them. The CDR3 length is 13 residues. CDR1 is MNHNY and CDR2 is SVGAGI in the germline V gene (reference sequence). The CDR3 bases are TGTGCCACTCGCCCGCCCGGGGGTCACGAGCAGTACTTC. Translation gives CATRPPGGHEQYF.

This clonotype showed up just a few times. The chain has TRBV20-1 and TRBJ1-2; D gene unclear. The length of the CDR3 is 18 residues. Per the germline V gene, CDR1 is DFQATT and CDR2 is SNEGSKA (reference sequence). The germline V and J ends were trimmed by 0 bases and 0 bases, with 20 bases remaining between them. The chain's CDR3 is CSARDLGSTLQTNYGYTF. In DNA form, the CDR3 reads TGCAGTGCTAGAGATCTCGGCAGTACCCTTCAAACTAACTATGGCTACACCTTC.

This clonotype came up a few times. J is TRBJ2-1 and V is TRBV21-1. TRBV21-1 is a pseudogene. The CDR3 runs to 13 residues. The CDR3 region is CASSSLRSHEQFF. For the CDR3, the DNA is TGTGCCAGCAGCAGCCTTCGGAGCCATGAGCAGTTCTTC.

The chain uses TRBV4-2 and TRBJ2-1; weak D call: TRBD2 (6 bases). CDR1 is LGHNA and CDR2 is YNFKEQ in the germline V gene. CDR3 size: 15 residues. Between the trimmed V and J ends, which lost 7 bases and 8 bases, there was a span of 21 bases. The CDR3 bases are TGTGCCAGCACCAGCTTTGTGGGGGGAGGCGATGAGCAGTTCTTC. Translated: CASTSFVGGGDEQFF.

The chain joins TRBV3-1 to TRBJ2-7; D is uncertain. Trimming stripped 1 base from V and 9 bases from J, with 19 bases between. This CDR3 comprises 15 residues. The V gene's germline CDR1 is LGHDT and CDR2 YNNKEL (reference sequence). The CDR3 is CASSQGVQVAWAQYF. For the CDR3, the DNA is TGTGCCAGCAGCCAAGGGGTTCAGGTAGCTTGGGCGCAGTACTTC.

About this clonotype: This clone may be a read error of a much larger clone one base away. This chain links TRBV20-1 with TRBJ1-6, with TRBD1 identical over 9 bases. Germline CDR1 and CDR2: DFQATT and SNEGSKA (reference sequence). Losses at the gene ends were 6 bases for V and 8 bases for J; bases not matched to a gene: 8. The CDR3 contains 14 residues. CDR3 sequence: CSADRDREDSPLHF. The CDR3 nucleotides are TGCAGTGCCGATAGGGACAGGGAGGATTCACCCCTCCACTTT.

This clonotype was counted ten times or more. V gene TRBV5-1 combines with J gene TRBJ1-5; D unresolved. Germline V CDR1 and CDR2: SGHRS, YFSETQ. The CDR3 sequence is 15 residues long. Trimming stripped 0 bases from V and 0 bases from J, with 7 bases between. Here the CDR3 DNA reads TGCGCCAGCAGCTTGGGTAGTGGTAGCAATCAGCCCCAGCATTTT. Protein product: CASSLGSGSNQPQHF.

A few counts support this clonotype. The CDR3 here is CASSPWGWETQYF. The CDR3 nucleotides read TGTGCCAGCAGCCCATGGGGGTGGGAGACCCAGTACTTC. This chain joins TRBV7-3 and TRBJ2-5, with D perhaps being TRBD1 or TRBD2 (5 bases each). Germline-derived CDR1 and CDR2 are SGHTA and FQGTGA. The V gene lost 5 bases and the J gene lost 5 bases, with 12 bases spanning the gap. The CDR3 is 13 residues long.

This sequence joins TRBV12-3 or TRBV12-4 and TRBJ2-1; weak D call: TRBD2 (6 bases). The CDR3 has 12 residues. V was shortened by 6 bases and J by 8 bases, with 11 bases between the two germline ends. CDR3 nucleotide sequence: TGTGCCAGCAGCCCGGGGGTGGATGAGCAGTTCTTC. This translates into CASSPGVDEQFF.

CDR3 region: CSATASGRGLETQYF. Written as DNA, the CDR3 is TGCAGTGCTACCGCTAGTGGCAGGGGATTGGAGACCCAGTACTTC. The chain has TRBV20-1 and TRBJ2-5; D possibly corresponds to TRBD1 (6 bases). Trimming cost V 4 bases and J 5 bases, with 20 bases left between them. The CDR3 has 15 amino acids. CDR1 and CDR2 from the germline V gene are DFQATT and SNEGSKA (reference sequence).

The V and J genes are TRBV20-1 and TRBJ2-5; tentatively, D is TRBD1 or TRBD2 (6 bases each). CDR1 is DFQATT, CDR2 SNEGSKA, per germline (reference sequence). The V end was cut by 3 bases, the J end by 3 bases, with 14 bases between. This CDR3 is 14 amino acids long. The CDR3: CSASLQGGEETQYF. CDR3 coding DNA: TGCAGTGCTAGTCTACAGGGAGGCGAAGAGACCCAGTACTTC.

This clonotype was counted ten times or more. The chain employs TRBV20-1 and TRBJ2-7; 8 bases line up with TRBD1. The germline CDR1 and CDR2 sequences are DFQATT and SNEGSKA (reference sequence). CDR3 size: 12 residues. With V trimmed by 2 bases and J by 6 bases, 3 bases remained unmatched. The CDR3: CSARQGAAEQYF. The CDR3 DNA is TGCAGTGCTAGACAGGGGGCGGCCGAGCAGTACTTC.

This clonotype came up a few times. One end of the junction is discordant with germline, which a read error may explain. V and J are TRBV20-1 and TRBJ2-7; 12 nucleotides match TRBD2. Germline loops: CDR1 DFQATT, CDR2 SNEGSKA (reference sequence). This CDR3 region has 16 residues. CDR3 region: CCARAPTSGGQYEQYF. CDR3 DNA sequence: TGCTGTGCTAGAGCCCCGACTAGCGGGGGCCAATACGAGCAGTACTTC.

This clonotype was detected ten times or more. The rearrangement links TRBV10-3 to TRBJ2-5; D remains ambiguous. The CDR3 totals 12 residues. CDR1 ENHRY and CDR2 SYGVKD come from the germline V gene. Between the trimmed V and J ends, which lost 2 bases and 4 bases, there was a span of 5 bases. The CDR3 spells CAISEIGETQYF. In DNA form, the CDR3 reads TGTGCCATCAGTGAGATCGGAGAGACCCAGTACTTC.

The gene calls are TRBV20-1 and TRBJ2-5, with 10 nucleotides matching TRBD2. The CDR3 consists of 14 residues. V dropped 3 bases and J dropped 5; count of bases not matched to a gene: 6. CDR1 DFQATT and CDR2 SNEGSKA come from the germline V gene (reference sequence). The CDR3 here is CSASGLAGAETQYF. The CDR3 nucleotides are TGCAGTGCTAGTGGCCTAGCGGGGGCGGAGACCCAGTACTTC.

This clonotype was counted a few times. This chain joins TRBV20-1 and TRBJ2-5; unclear D gene. Germline V lookup: CDR1 DFQATT, CDR2 SNEGSKA (reference sequence). The CDR3 totals 12 residues. The CDR3 DNA reads TGCAGCTTTCTTGGCGGCCAAGAGACCCAGTACTTC. This sequence encodes CSFLGGQETQYF.

This clonotype was detected only a few times. J is TRBJ2-7 and V is TRBV29-1, with TRBD2 matching over 8 bases. The CDR3 has 13 residues. V gave up 5 bases and J gave up 6 bases; unmatched junction bases: 9. CDR1 and CDR2 (germline): SQVTM, ANQGSEA. CDR3 nucleotide sequence: TGCAGCGTTAGGCATGGACTAGCAGGCGAGCAGTACTTC. It specifies CSVRHGLAGEQYF.

The chain carries TRBV20-1 and TRBJ2-3; the D gene could be TRBD1 or TRBD2 (6 bases each). V shed 4 bases and J shed 1 base, with 12 bases lying between them. CDR1 and CDR2 (germline): DFQATT, SNEGSKA (reference sequence). The CDR3 spans 14 residues. The CDR3 DNA reads TGCAGTGCTAAACAGGGCGGGGGCACAGATACGCAGTATTTT. Its translation: CSAKQGGGTDTQYF.

The chain employs TRBV20-1 and TRBJ2-1; D gene uncertain. The CDR3 is 16 residues long. Trimming took 3 bases from V and 0 from J, leaving 15 bases between them. Germline CDR1 DFQATT, CDR2 SNEGSKA (reference sequence). CDR3 residues: CSARAADENSYNEQFF. DNA for the CDR3: TGCAGTGCTAGGGCAGCTGATGAGAACTCCTACAATGAGCAGTTCTTC.

This clonotype has ten or more counts. The chain recombines TRBV4-2 with TRBJ2-2; TRBD1 is a possible D gene (5 bases). Germline values: CDR1 LGHNA, CDR2 YNFKEQ. Trimming took 1 base from V and 4 from J, leaving 7 bases between them. CDR3 length: 14 residues. The CDR3 coding sequence is TGTGCCAGCAGCCAAGGGGGCTCCACCGGGGAGCTGTTTTTT. Its translation: CASSQGGSTGELFF.

The chain carries TRBV5-1 and TRBJ2-4; TRBD1 matches 9 bases. The germline V gene encodes CDR1 SGHRS and CDR2 YFSETQ. The CDR3 has 16 residues. J gave up 0 bases and V 4 bases, and 5 bases lay outside the gene matches. The CDR3 coding sequence is TGCGCCAGCAGCAAGGACAGGGGAGAAGCCAAAAACATTCAGTACTTC. Translating it yields CASSKDRGEAKNIQYF.

Only a few counts were recorded for this clonotype. This chain joins TRBV10-1 and TRBJ2-1; TRBD1 aligns across 9 bases. The V segment lost 4 bases and the J segment 15 bases; nucleotides outside the gene matches: 4. This CDR3 is 11 amino acids long. Germline loops: CDR1 WNHNN, CDR2 SYGVQD (reference sequence). Written as DNA, the CDR3 is TGCGCCAGCAGTGCCGGACAGGGGTGGTTCTTC. As protein: CASSAGQGWFF.

This clonotype was counted many times. This rearrangement joins TRBV20-1 to TRBJ1-5, with D unresolved. CDR3 length equals 13 residues. With 3 bases removed from V and 5 bases from J, the gap between germline ends came to 11 bases. Germline V lookup: CDR1 DFQATT, CDR2 SNEGSKA (reference sequence). The CDR3: CSARSGPDQPQHF. DNA for the CDR3: TGCAGTGCTAGGTCGGGCCCTGATCAGCCCCAGCATTTT.

This clonotype was counted many times. The CDR3, as DNA: TGTGCCAGCAGCCATGGGACATCCTCCTACGAGCAGTACTTC. Amino acid sequence: CASSHGTSSYEQYF. The V and J genes are TRBV4-2 and TRBJ2-7; possible D gene TRBD1, 6 bases. Germline values: CDR1 LGHNA, CDR2 YNFKEQ. The CDR3 length is 14 residues. V lost 3 bases and J 0 bases, leaving 9 bases between the germline ends.